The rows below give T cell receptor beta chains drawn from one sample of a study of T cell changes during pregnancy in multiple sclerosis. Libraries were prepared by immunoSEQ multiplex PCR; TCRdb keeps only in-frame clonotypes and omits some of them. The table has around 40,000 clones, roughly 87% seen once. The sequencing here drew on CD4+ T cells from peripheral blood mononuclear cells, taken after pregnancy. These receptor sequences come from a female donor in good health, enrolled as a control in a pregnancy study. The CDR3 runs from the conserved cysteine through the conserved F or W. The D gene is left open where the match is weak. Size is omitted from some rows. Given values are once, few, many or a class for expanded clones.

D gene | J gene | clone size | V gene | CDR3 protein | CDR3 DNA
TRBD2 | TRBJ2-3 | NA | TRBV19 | CASTRRASGISDTQYF | TGTGCCAGTACCCGACGGGCTAGCGGGATCTCAGATACGCAGTATTTT
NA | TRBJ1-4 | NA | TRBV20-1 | CSVGDEKLFF | TGCAGTGTAGGAGATGAAAAACTGTTTTTT
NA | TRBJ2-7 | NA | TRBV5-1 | CASSLVRDEQYF | TGCGCCAGCAGCTTGGTTAGAGACGAGCAGTACTTC
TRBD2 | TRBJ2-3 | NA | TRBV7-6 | CATAGTSGTDTQYF | TGTGCCACGGCCGGGACTAGCGGCACAGATACGCAGTATTTT
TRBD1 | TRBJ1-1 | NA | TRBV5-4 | CASSRTGVGAEAFF | TGTGCCAGCAGCCGGACAGGGGTCGGGGCTGAAGCTTTCTTT
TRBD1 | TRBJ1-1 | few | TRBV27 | CASSLGQGRVNEAFF | TGTGCCAGCAGTCTTGGACAGGGGCGGGTTAATGAAGCTTTCTTT
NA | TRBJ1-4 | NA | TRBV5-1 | CASSLAAGGNEKLFF | TGCGCCAGCAGCTTGGCCGCGGGGGGAAATGAAAAACTGTTTTTT
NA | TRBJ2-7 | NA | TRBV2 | CASRTFYEQYF | TGTGCCAGCAGGACTTTTTACGAGCAGTACTTC
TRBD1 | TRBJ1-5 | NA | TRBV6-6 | CASSYTGATGQPQHF | TGTGCCAGCAGTTACACAGGGGCCACCGGACAGCCCCAGCATTTT
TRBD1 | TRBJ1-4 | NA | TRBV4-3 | CASSHPGTGSREKLFF | TGCGCCAGCAGCCACCCTGGGACAGGCTCTCGTGAAAAACTGTTTTTT
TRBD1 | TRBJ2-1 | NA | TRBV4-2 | CASSQTPSGTGAYNEQFF | TGTGCCAGCAGCCAAACCCCCTCCGGGACAGGGGCCTACAATGAGCAGTTCTTC
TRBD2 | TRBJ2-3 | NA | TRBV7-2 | CASSFSGGGGYF | TGTGCCAGCAGCTTCAGCGGGGGGGGTGGGTATTTT
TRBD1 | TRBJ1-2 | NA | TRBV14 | CASSQQGGLSPGHGYTF | TGTGCCAGCAGCCAACAAGGGGGCCTTTCCCCGGGACATGGCTACACCTTC
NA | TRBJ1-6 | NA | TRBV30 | CALATGFPYNSPLHF | TGTGCCTTGGCTACAGGGTTCCCCTATAATTCACCCCTCCACTTT
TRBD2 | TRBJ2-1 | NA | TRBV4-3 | CASSQAPGLALDGEQFF | TGCGCCAGCAGCCAAGCTCCGGGACTAGCCCTTGATGGTGAGCAGTTCTTC
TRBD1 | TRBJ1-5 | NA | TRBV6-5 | CASSLTGSTSGSQHF | TGTGCCAGCAGTTTGACAGGGTCCACCTCTGGGTCCCAGCATTTT
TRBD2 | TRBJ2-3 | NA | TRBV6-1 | CASSVPSGRTDTQYF | TGTGCCAGCAGTGTTCCTAGCGGGAGAACAGATACGCAGTATTTT
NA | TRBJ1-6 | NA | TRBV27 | CASRPSHSSYNSPLHF | TGTGCCAGCAGGCCCTCTCATAGCTCCTATAATTCACCCCTCCACTTT
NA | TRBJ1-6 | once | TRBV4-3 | CASRRTVSHNSPLHF | TGCGCCAGCAGACGCACGGTCTCACATAATTCACCCCTCCACTTT
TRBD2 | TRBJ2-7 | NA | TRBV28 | CASGGEIPYEQYF | TGTGCCAGCGGGGGGGAAATCCCCTACGAGCAGTACTTC
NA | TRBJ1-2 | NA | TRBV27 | CASSTGSLGYTF | TGTGCCAGCAGCACAGGGAGTTTAGGCTACACCTTC